This T cell receptor beta chain was captured in a study of radiation and T cells in renal cell carcinoma (dated by TCRdb to about 2020). Background for the entire study: Samples were obtained from a clinical trial, in which 15 Gy stereotactic body radiation therapy was delivered to primary renal cell carcinomas and nephrectomy was performed 4 weeks later. In total, roughly 53 samples underwent TCR beta sequencing: approximately 25 tumors plus 27 peripheral blood samples. Across all 53 samples, several million unique CDR3 nucleotide sequences encoding 2,658,974 unique CDR3 amino acid sequences were identified.

Summary of the overall study and its limitations: Because no pretreatment tumor biopsies were available, whether clonotypes were present in the tumor at baseline could not be determined. Tracking of blood repertoire dynamics stopped at roughly 29 days after treatment, with no follow-up past that point. In blood, the top tumor clonotypes increased from baseline to 2 weeks after radiation and then shrank by 4 weeks, which suggests a temporary expansion of tumor-resident clones. Because the trial had a single-armed design, the trial could not examine how radiation dose or scheduling affected the TCR repertoire.

The time point label, as the study defines it: blood 2 weeks post-SBRT. The treatment or condition label of this sample denotes: 15 Gy SBRT to primary tumor, nephrectomy 4 weeks later. Serial peripheral blood from radiation-treated patients was sampled at baseline, 2 weeks and 4 weeks after SBRT to track tumor-enriched clonotypes. All patients had renal cell carcinoma with clear cell pathology. The QIAamp DNA Blood Mini Kit (Qiagen) was used to prepare genomic DNA for TCR sequencing. Samples were included in the analyses only if all quality control checks were passed. Note on this clone: It has no known antigen specificity. One base away there is no much larger clone; base qualities are not given.

Following the manufacturer's recommendations, the immunoSEQ kit was used to generate TCR beta libraries from genomic DNA. Library preparation used a first multiplex PCR with proprietary primers, then a second PCR adding unique barcodes, with bead cleanups after each round. Each sample batch included a kit-provided positive control reaction and a negative control reaction. The final libraries underwent checking on an Agilent 4200 TapeStation D1000 ScreenTape, volumetric pooling, and quantification by qPCR. Sequencing ran on an Illumina NextSeq500 with a MidOutput 150-cycle cartridge, using 156 Read1 and 15 Index1 cycles with kit custom primers. The pooled library was loaded at about 0.93 pM with approximately 20% PhiX control spiked in. For the original study's pipeline: Vendor-processed data were analyzed in R, with a clonotype defined as all T cells sharing the same CDR3 nucleotide sequence. For clone abundance analyses, frequencies were normalized to the 10,000 most abundant clones per sample. Public T cell clones, which averaged fewer than five per sample, were excluded before analysis. Tumor-enriched and baseline blood-enriched clonotypes were defined by at least a 32-fold difference in abundance between compartments. A beta-binomial differential abundance model was used to identify clonotypes that were expanded or contracted between blood time points. Similarity between tumor and blood repertoires was quantified using the Baroni-Urbani and Buser coefficient, and groups were compared with two-tailed Wilcoxon tests in R. Drawn from immuneACCESS, this table holds only the in-frame rearrangements with V and J called that TCRdb kept. Clones are partly lost; checked studies trace under half to an unresolved V gene and leave the rest unexplained. For V, J and clone size, that table is used; D and trimming come from the DNA. The sample table holds some 72,000 clones, of which 82% were seen once. Less than 7% of the sample rests with the top ten.

From cysteine to phenylalanine, the CDR3 is 17 amino acids long. Of the read, only the CDR3 DNA is kept; its 51 bases are in frame from base 1. Unmatched junction bases come to 13, with V trimmed by 1 base and J by 5 bases. The germline V gene specifies MGHRA as CDR1 and YSYEKL as CDR2. The sample consisted of blood, taken from a patient whose treatment included radiotherapy and nephrectomy. This sequence uses TRBV4-1 and TRBJ2-5; the junction holds 7 bases that match TRBD2. The receptor's source is a man in his 60s with renal cell carcinoma. CDR3 region: CASSQALRGSGWETQYF. The sequenced DNA is TGCGCCAGCAGCCAAGCGTTGCGCGGGAGCGGGTGGGAGACCCAGTACTTC.